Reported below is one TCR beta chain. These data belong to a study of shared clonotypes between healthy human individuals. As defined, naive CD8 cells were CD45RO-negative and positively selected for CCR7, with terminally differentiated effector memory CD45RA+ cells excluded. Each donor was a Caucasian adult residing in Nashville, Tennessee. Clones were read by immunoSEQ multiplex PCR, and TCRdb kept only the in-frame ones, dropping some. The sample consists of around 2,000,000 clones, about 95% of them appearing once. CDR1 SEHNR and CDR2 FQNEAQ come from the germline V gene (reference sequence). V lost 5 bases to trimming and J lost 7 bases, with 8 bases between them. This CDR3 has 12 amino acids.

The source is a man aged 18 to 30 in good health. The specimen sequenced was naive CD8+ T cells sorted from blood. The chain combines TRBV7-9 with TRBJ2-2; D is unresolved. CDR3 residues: CASSITSGELFF. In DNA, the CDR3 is TGTGCCAGCAGCATCACGAGCGGGGAGCTGTTTTTT.